This TCR beta chain emerged from a study of T-cell reconstitution after alpha-beta-depleted transplantation in children. Construction of the TCRbeta library involved unique molecular identifiers. Using its own MiXCR run on the PCR reads, TCRdb lists one record per CDR3 protein. The sample shows hundreds of thousands of distinct CDR3 sequences, around 17% of them seen only once. V was shortened by 6 bases and J by 0 bases, with 12 bases between the two germline ends. The germline gives CDR1 MNHEY, CDR2 SVGEGT. The CDR3 totals 14 residues. This clonotype was recorded at least ten times. The chain couples TRBV6-2 or TRBV6-3 to TRBJ2-7; no firm D call. The sequencing used PBMCs from the stem cell graft donor, collected from the stem cell graft. This TCR came from a human donor who donated a stem cell graft to a child with acute myeloid leukemia. The CDR3 coding sequence is TGTGCCAGCAGCTACAGCTCGAGCTCCTACGAGCAGTACTTC. Amino acid sequence: CASSYSSSSYEQYF.